The 14 T cell receptor beta chains presented below share a single source sample, sequenced in a study of lymphopenia after photon versus proton radiotherapy. TCRdb keeps only in-frame clones here, not all; method: immunoSEQ multiplex PCR. The table shows almost 30,000 clones, with 80% to 90% occurring only once. This sample comprised peripheral blood, obtained from a patient treated with proton-based radiotherapy. These receptors came from a woman in her sixties with cholangiocarcinoma. Some clones in this sample may be carry-over from other donors' samples.

V is TRBV7-2 and J is TRBJ1-2; 7 bases line up with TRBD1. The V segment lost 1 base and the J segment 4 bases; nucleotides outside the gene matches: 3. CDR1 and CDR2 (germline): SGHTA, FQGNSA. The CDR3 covers 14 residues. The CDR3 nucleotides read TGTGCCAGCAGCTTAGTGAGACAGGGCTATGGCTACACCTTC. Its translation: CASSLVRQGYGYTF.

This clone was observed a handful of times. The rearrangement uses TRBV5-1 and TRBJ1-2; the D gene is possibly TRBD1 (6 bases). The germline V and J ends were trimmed by 0 bases and 6 bases, with 12 bases remaining between them. This CDR3 contains 14 residues. Germline CDR1 reads SGHRS; CDR2 reads YFSETQ. The CDR3 coding sequence is TGCGCCAGCAGCTTGGCCCACAGGGAAAATGGCTACACCTTC. It codes for CASSLAHRENGYTF.

This clone was detected only a few times. This chain connects TRBV19 to TRBJ2-3; D call uncertain. This CDR3 is built from 12 residues. CDR1 is LNHDA and CDR2 is SQIVND in the germline V gene (reference sequence). Trimming took 8 bases from V and 6 from J, leaving 12 bases between them. The CDR3 loop reads CASARRVDTQYF. The DNA for the CDR3 is TGTGCCAGTGCCCGCCGTGTGGATACGCAGTATTTT.

V usage is TRBV2 and J usage is TRBJ1-1, with unresolved D. CDR3 size: 12 residues. Deletions cut 9 bases from V and 11 bases from J, with 19 bases between. Germline V lookup: CDR1 SNHLY, CDR2 FYNNEI. Here the CDR3 reads CARRTANDKAFF. DNA for the CDR3: TGTGCCAGGCGGACTGCAAACGATAAGGCTTTCTTT.

The chain joins TRBV18 to TRBJ1-3, with 8 bases lining up with TRBD1. The CDR3 has 16 residues. V lost 3 bases to trimming and J lost 3 bases; unmatched junction nucleotides: 7. CDR1 is KGHSH and CDR2 is LQKENI in the germline V gene. CDR3 nucleotides: TGTGCCAGCTCACCCCCGACAGGGGTCTTTGGAAACACCATATATTTT. Its translation is CASSPPTGVFGNTIYF.

Regarding this clone: The junction departs from the called germline gene at one end, perhaps through a read error. The chain joins TRBV27 to TRBJ2-4, with no clear D. This CDR3 region has 12 residues. Germline loops: CDR1 MNHEY, CDR2 SMNVEV (reference sequence). The CDR3 loop is CATSKPLGVQYF. The CDR3 bases are TGTGCCACCTCCAAACCGCTTGGGGTTCAATACTTC.

The rearrangement uses TRBV6-6 and TRBJ1-1; D remains unclear. Germline CDR1 is MNHNY and CDR2 is SVGAGI (reference sequence). V shed 5 bases and J shed 1 base, with 8 bases lying between them. The CDR3 totals 13 residues. CDR3 protein: CASSVGTNTEAFF. CDR3 nucleotides: TGTGCCAGCAGTGTGGGTACGAACACTGAAGCTTTCTTT.

This chain connects TRBV6-1 to TRBJ2-3, with TRBD1 as a possible D gene (7 bases). The CDR3 runs to 13 residues. V was clipped by 4 bases and J by 6 bases, with 11 bases between them. In germline, CDR1 is MNHNS, CDR2 SASEGT. CDR3 sequence reads: CASSVPGGDTQYF. CDR3 DNA sequence: TGTGCCAGCAGTGTTCCAGGGGGGGATACGCAGTATTTT.

The chain employs TRBV7-2 and TRBJ2-5, with D perhaps TRBD1 (6 bases). The germline CDR1 and CDR2 sequences are SGHTA and FQGNSA. The V and J ends lost 5 bases and 5 bases respectively, with 15 bases between them. The CDR3 runs to 14 residues. The CDR3, as DNA: TGTGCCAGCAGCCCAAAGAGGGGGTGGGAGACCCAGTACTTC. Encoded protein: CASSPKRGWETQYF.

CDR3 in DNA: TGTGCTAGTGGTTTGGCCCGACGGACAGGGCAAAAGTCCTACGAGCAGTACTTC. This encodes CASGLARRTGQKSYEQYF. V is TRBV12-5 and J is TRBJ2-7; 8 nucleotides line up with TRBD1. Germline CDR1 is LGHNT and CDR2 is FRNRAP. This CDR3 has 18 residues. The ends lost 1 base at V and 1 base at J; junction bases unmatched: 12.

The chain uses TRBV5-1 and TRBJ2-7; possibly TRBD1 or TRBD2 for D (5 bases each). Germline V gene lookup returns CDR1 SGHRS and CDR2 YFSETQ. V was clipped by 3 bases and J by 2 bases, with 12 bases between them. The CDR3 totals 14 residues. The CDR3 nucleotides are TGCGCCAGCAGCTGGGGACCTTCCGCCTACGAGCAGTACTTC. Amino acids: CASSWGPSAYEQYF.

The chain uses TRBV19 and TRBJ1-5; TRBD1 might be the D (5 bases). V was trimmed by 1 base and J by 7 bases, leaving 17 bases between them. The germline gives CDR1 LNHDA, CDR2 SQIVND (reference sequence). This CDR3 spans 16 amino acids. The CDR3 sequence is CASSIGEGSLGQPQHF. The CDR3, as DNA: TGTGCCAGTAGTATAGGGGAGGGGTCTTTGGGACAGCCCCAGCATTTT.

V and J are TRBV18 and TRBJ2-3; 11 nucleotides match TRBD2. The CDR3 spans 15 residues. Per the germline V gene, CDR1 is KGHSH and CDR2 is LQKENI. Trimming took 5 bases from V and 4 from J; bases not matched to a gene: 5. The CDR3 nucleotides are TGTGCCAGCTCATTACTAGCGGGAGACGCAGATACGCAGTATTTT. It yields the protein CASSLLAGDADTQYF.

A few counts support this clone. The CDR3 sequence is CASSGQGLRTDTQYF. CDR3 bases: TGTGCCAGCAGTGGACAGGGGTTGAGGACAGATACGCAGTATTTT. The J gene is TRBJ2-3, the V gene TRBV2, with 8 bases fitting TRBD1. V shed 4 bases, J shed 3 bases, and the junction held 6 bases outside the gene matches. Germline CDR1 is SNHLY and CDR2 is FYNNEI. The CDR3 runs 15 residues.